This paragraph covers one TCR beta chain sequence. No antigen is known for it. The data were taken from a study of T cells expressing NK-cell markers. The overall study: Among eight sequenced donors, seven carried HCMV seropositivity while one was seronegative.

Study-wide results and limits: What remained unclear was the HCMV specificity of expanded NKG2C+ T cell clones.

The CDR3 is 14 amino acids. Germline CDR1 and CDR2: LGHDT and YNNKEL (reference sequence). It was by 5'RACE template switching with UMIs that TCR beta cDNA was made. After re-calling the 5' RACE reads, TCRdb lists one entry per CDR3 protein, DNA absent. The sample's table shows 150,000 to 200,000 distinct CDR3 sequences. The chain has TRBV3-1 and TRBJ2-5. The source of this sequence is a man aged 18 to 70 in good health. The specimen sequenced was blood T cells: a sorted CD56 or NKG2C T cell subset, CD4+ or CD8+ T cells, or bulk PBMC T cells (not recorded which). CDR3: CASSQGWGQETQYF.